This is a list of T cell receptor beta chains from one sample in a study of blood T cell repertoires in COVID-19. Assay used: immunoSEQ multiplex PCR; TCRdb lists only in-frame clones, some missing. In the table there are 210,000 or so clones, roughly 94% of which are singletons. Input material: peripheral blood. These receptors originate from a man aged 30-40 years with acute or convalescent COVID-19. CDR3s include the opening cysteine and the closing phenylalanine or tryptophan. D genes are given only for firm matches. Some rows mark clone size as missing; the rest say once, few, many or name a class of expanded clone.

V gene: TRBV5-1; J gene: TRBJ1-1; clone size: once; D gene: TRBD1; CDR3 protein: CASRDQPGQGNTEAFF; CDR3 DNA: TGCGCCAGCAGAGACCAACCGGGACAGGGGAACACTGAAGCTTTCTTT
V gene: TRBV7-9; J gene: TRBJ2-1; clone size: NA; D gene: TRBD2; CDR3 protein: CASSLTGGPSDEQFF; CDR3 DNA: TGTGCCAGCAGCTTAACGGGAGGGCCCTCGGATGAGCAGTTCTTC
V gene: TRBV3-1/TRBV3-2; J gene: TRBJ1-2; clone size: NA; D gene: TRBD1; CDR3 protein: CASSYDRGRGYTF; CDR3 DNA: TGTGCCAGCAGCTATGACAGGGGGCGTGGCTACACCTTC
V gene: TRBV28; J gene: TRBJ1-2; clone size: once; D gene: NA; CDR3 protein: CASSSFPRNLNYGYTF; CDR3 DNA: TGTGCCAGCAGTTCTTTCCCCAGGAACCTTAACTATGGCTACACCTTC
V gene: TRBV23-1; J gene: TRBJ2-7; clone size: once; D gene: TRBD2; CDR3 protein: CASSQSPQREGLYEQYF; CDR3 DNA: TGCGCCAGCAGTCAATCTCCCCAGCGGGAGGGCCTGTACGAGCAGTACTTC
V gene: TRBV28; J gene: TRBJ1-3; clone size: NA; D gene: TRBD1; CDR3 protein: CARPPGGIGNTIYF; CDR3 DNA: TGTGCCCGACCACCAGGGGGCATCGGAAACACCATATATTTT
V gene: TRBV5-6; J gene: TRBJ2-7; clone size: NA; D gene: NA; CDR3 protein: CASSLSSYEQYF; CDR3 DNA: TGTGCCAGCAGCTTATCTTCCTACGAGCAGTACTTC
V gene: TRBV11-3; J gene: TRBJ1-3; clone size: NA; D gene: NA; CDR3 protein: CASSSSSGNTIYF; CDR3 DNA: TGTGCCAGCAGTTCTAGCTCTGGAAACACCATATATTTT
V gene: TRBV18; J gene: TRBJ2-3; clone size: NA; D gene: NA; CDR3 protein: CASSPIPRDRGTDTQYF; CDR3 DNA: TGTGCCAGCTCACCAATCCCCCGGGATCGCGGCACAGATACGCAGTATTTT
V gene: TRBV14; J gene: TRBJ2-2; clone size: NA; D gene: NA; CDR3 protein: CASSLLNTGELFF; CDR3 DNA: TGTGCCAGCAGCCTACTAAACACCGGGGAGCTGTTTTTT
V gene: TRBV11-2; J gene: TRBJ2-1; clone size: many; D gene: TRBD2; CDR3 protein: CASSSPTSGSLSYNEQFF; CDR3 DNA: TGTGCCAGCAGCTCCCCCACTAGCGGGAGTCTCTCCTACAATGAGCAGTTCTTC
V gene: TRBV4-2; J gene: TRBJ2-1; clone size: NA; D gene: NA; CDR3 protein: CASSQDHGGDSYNEQFF; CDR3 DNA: TGTGCCAGCAGCCAAGACCACGGGGGAGACTCCTACAATGAGCAGTTCTTC
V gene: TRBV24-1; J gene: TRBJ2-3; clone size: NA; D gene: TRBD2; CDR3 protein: CATSDPLTAGDRDTQYF; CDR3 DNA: TGTGCCACCAGTGACCCTCTCACAGCGGGAGATAGAGATACGCAGTATTTT
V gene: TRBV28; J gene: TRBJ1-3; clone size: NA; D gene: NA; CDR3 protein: CASSFGGPRNTIYF; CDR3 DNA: TGTGCCAGCAGTTTTGGGGGCCCTAGAAACACCATATATTTT
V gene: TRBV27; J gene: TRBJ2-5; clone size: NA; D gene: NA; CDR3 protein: CASRTHGQETQYF; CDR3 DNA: TGTGCCAGCAGGACACATGGGCAAGAGACCCAGTACTTC